The 25 T cell receptor beta chains in this list originate from one sample, sequenced in a study of blood T cell repertoires in COVID-19. Some clones are missing from TCRdb's copy, which holds only in-frame ones; the method was immunoSEQ multiplex PCR. The data hold a few hundred thousand clones, with 80% to 90% observed a single time. Input material: PBMCs or T cells enriched from blood (not recorded which). The source of these receptors is a man aged 25-45 years who had recovered from COVID-19.

This chain links TRBV4-3 with TRBJ2-1; 8 positions agree with TRBD2. J lost 4 bases, V lost 0 bases, and 11 bases had no gene match. CDR3 length: 18 residues. The germline V gene has CDR1 LGHNA and CDR2 YSLEER. CDR3 DNA: TGCGCCAGCAGCCAAGAAGGAAGCGGGGGAGCAACTTACAATGAGCAGTTCTTC. This codes for CASSQEGSGGATYNEQFF.

This rearrangement joins TRBV10-3 to TRBJ1-2; weak D call: TRBD1 (5 bases). This CDR3 contains 18 residues. Germline CDR1 ENHRY, CDR2 SYGVKD. The V gene lost 4 bases and the J gene lost 4 bases, with 25 bases spanning the gap. The CDR3 here is CAISGMKTNRQITYGYTF. For the CDR3, the DNA is TGTGCCATCAGTGGGATGAAAACAAATAGACAGATTACCTATGGCTACACCTTC.

About this clone itself: Other DNA variants within this sample encode the same CDR3. The chain employs TRBV19 and TRBJ1-5; 9 nucleotides agree with TRBD1. The V and J ends lost 4 bases and 4 bases, in that order; junction bases with no gene match: 2. This CDR3 has 14 amino acids. From germline, CDR1 is LNHDA and CDR2 SQIVND (reference sequence). The CDR3 coding sequence is TGTGCCAGTAGTACGACAGGGGGTAATCAGCCCCAGCATTTT. Translating gives CASSTTGGNQPQHF.

This chain links TRBV10-3 with TRBJ1-2; D is perhaps TRBD1 (5 bases). Germline CDR1 is ENHRY and CDR2 is SYGVKD. Trimming cost V 2 bases and J 3 bases, with 10 bases left between them. CDR3 size: 14 residues. CDR3 DNA: TGTGCCATCAGTGAGCGGGGGGGATACTATGGCTACACCTTC. Amino acid sequence: CAISERGGYYGYTF.

V gene TRBV2 combines with J gene TRBJ2-3; possible D gene TRBD2, 5 bases. Germline CDR1 and CDR2: SNHLY and FYNNEI. V was shortened by 3 bases and J by 0 bases, with 16 bases between the two germline ends. This CDR3 spans 17 amino acids. The CDR3, as DNA: TGTGCCAGCAGTGATCCACTACTAGACCGTAGCACAGATACGCAGTATTTT. As protein: CASSDPLLDRSTDTQYF. Together with reference TRBV2 and TRBJ2-3, the CDR3 gives the full variable domain: EPEVTQTPSHQVTQMGQEVILRCVPISNHLYFYWYRQILGQKVEFLVSFYNNEISEKSEIFDDQFSVERPDGSNFTLKIRSTKLEDSAMYFCASSDPLLDRSTDTQYFGPGTRLTVL.

The V gene is TRBV19, the J gene TRBJ1-2, with D tentatively TRBD1 (5 bases). From germline, CDR1 is LNHDA and CDR2 SQIVND (reference sequence). The germline V and J ends were trimmed by 10 bases and 5 bases, with 23 bases remaining between them. The CDR3 totals 15 residues. The DNA for the CDR3 is TGTGCCACACACGATGGGACCCCCGGAGGGTATGGCTACACCTTC. It encodes CATHDGTPGGYGYTF.

The V call is TRBV28, the J call TRBJ2-7; D is possibly TRBD2 (6 bases). This CDR3 is built from 16 residues. V dropped 5 bases and J dropped 0 bases, with 17 bases sitting between them. Germline values: CDR1 MDHEN, CDR2 SYDVKM. CDR3 DNA sequence: TGTGCCAGCAGTCCCATCGGGAGTCGGGACTCCTACGAGCAGTACTTC. Protein sequence: CASSPIGSRDSYEQYF.

The gene calls are TRBV6-5 and TRBJ1-5; maybe TRBD1 (5 bases). The germline V gene has CDR1 MNHEY and CDR2 SVGAGI. The CDR3 extends over 14 amino acids. The V end was cut by 2 bases, the J end by 4 bases, with 9 bases between. This chain's CDR3 is CASSYRGGNQPQHF. The CDR3 nucleotides are TGTGCCAGCAGTTACAGGGGAGGTAATCAGCCCCAGCATTTT.

This clone was seen a few times. The chain recombines TRBV10-2 with TRBJ2-7; D perhaps matches TRBD2 (7 bases). CDR1 is WSHSY, CDR2 SAAADI, per germline. The CDR3 has 15 amino acids. The V gene lost 6 bases and the J gene lost 6 bases, with 21 bases spanning the gap. The CDR3 reads CASSPIGGGNAEQYF. The DNA for the CDR3 is TGCGCCAGCAGCCCTATAGGGGGGGGTAATGCCGAGCAGTACTTC.

The chain combines TRBV6-5 with TRBJ2-7, with TRBD2 matching 7 bases. V shed 4 bases, J shed 2 bases, and the junction held 2 bases outside the gene matches. The CDR3 is made up of 13 amino acids. Per germline, CDR1 MNHEY and CDR2 SVGAGI. This CDR3 reads CASSLAGAYEQYF. CDR3 coding DNA: TGTGCCAGCAGTTTGGCGGGGGCCTACGAGCAGTACTTC.

This clone was recorded a few times. The chain couples TRBV19 to TRBJ2-7, with 12 bases aligning to TRBD2. CDR1 is LNHDA, CDR2 SQIVND, per germline (reference sequence). V trimming: 7 bases; J trimming: 6 bases; junction bases outside the gene matches: 4. This CDR3 region has 13 residues. CDR3 loop: CASTRTSGTEQYF. CDR3 coding DNA: TGTGCCAGTACGAGGACTAGCGGGACCGAGCAGTACTTC.

This clone was found once. Written as DNA, the CDR3 is TGTGCCAGCTCCCCTATTCGAATACTCAAATCGAACACCGGGGAGCTGTTTTTT. Protein: CASSPIRILKSNTGELFF. The rearrangement links TRBV18 to TRBJ2-2; D remains unclear. The germline V and J ends were trimmed by 6 bases and 0 bases, with 20 bases remaining between them. Germline V CDR1 and CDR2: KGHSH, LQKENI. This CDR3 has 18 amino acids.

The rearrangement joins TRBV9 to TRBJ2-3; perhaps TRBD2 as D (6 bases). Germline V gene data show CDR1 as SGDLS and CDR2 as YYNGEE. The V end was cut by 0 bases, the J end by 3 bases, with 11 bases between. The CDR3 sequence is 15 residues long. The DNA for the CDR3 is TGTGCCAGCAGCGTAGCGGGAGTATCTACAGATACGCAGTATTTT. It translates to CASSVAGVSTDTQYF.

The table lists this clone with a count of one. The chain couples TRBV12-3 or TRBV12-4 to TRBJ2-7; TRBD1 aligns across 7 bases. This CDR3 region has 13 residues. The V gene end was trimmed by 3 bases and the J gene end by 3 bases; junction bases not matched to a gene: 2. CDR3 in DNA: TGTGCCAGCAGTTTTACAGGGGACTACGAGCAGTACTTC. As protein: CASSFTGDYEQYF.

The chain combines TRBV24-1 with TRBJ2-3, with D hard to call. CDR1 is KGHDR and CDR2 is SFDVKD in the germline V gene. The germline V and J ends were trimmed by 6 bases and 6 bases, with 9 bases remaining between them. The CDR3 loop spans 12 amino acids. CDR3 loop: CATSFAGDTQYF. CDR3 bases: TGTGCCACCAGTTTCGCCGGGGATACGCAGTATTTT.

The chain has TRBV3-1 (or the pseudogene TRBV3-2) and TRBJ2-6; 9 bases map to TRBD1. Germline trimming cut 3 bases from V and 0 bases from J; bases unmatched to any gene: 3. Germline CDR1 is LGHDT and CDR2 is YNNKEL (reference sequence). CDR3 size: 17 residues. CDR3 nucleotide sequence: TGTGCCAGCAGCCACGGGACAGGGCCCTCTGGGGCCAACGTCCTGACTTTC. Translated, it gives CASSHGTGPSGANVLTF.

This chain uses TRBV5-1 with TRBJ1-1; TRBD1 matches 8 bases. The CDR3 is 15 amino acids. The junction had 11 bases not matched to a gene; V was cut back by 7 bases and J by 3 bases. Germline assignment: CDR1 SGHRS and CDR2 YFSETQ. CDR3 region: CASSIQGERDTEAFF. The CDR3 DNA reads as TGCGCCAGCTCTATACAGGGGGAAAGGGACACTGAAGCTTTCTTT.

The genes are TRBV18 and TRBJ1-6; 7 positions match TRBD1. The V gene end was trimmed by 5 bases and the J gene end by 10 bases; junction bases not matched to a gene: 8. The CDR3 totals 14 residues. From germline, CDR1 is KGHSH and CDR2 LQKENI. The CDR3: CASSIRDSASPLHF. CDR3 sequence (DNA): TGTGCCAGCTCAATCCGGGACAGTGCATCACCCCTCCACTTT.

Only one count was recorded for this clone. The same CDR3 can be traced to other DNA sequences in this sample. The chain has TRBV9 and TRBJ2-1; weak D call: TRBD1 (5 bases). CDR1 is SGDLS and CDR2 is YYNGEE in the germline V gene. CDR3 length: 14 residues. V was clipped by 1 base and J by 4 bases, with 9 bases between them. The CDR3 sequence is CASSVSAGYNEQFF. Here the CDR3 DNA reads TGTGCCAGCAGCGTAAGCGCAGGGTACAATGAGCAGTTCTTC. Full variable domain (rest looked up from reference TRBV9 and TRBJ2-1): DSGVTQTPKHLITATGQRVTLRCSPRSGDLSVYWYQQSLDQGLQFLIQYYNGEERAKGNILERFSAQQFPDLHSELNLSSLELGDSALYFCASSVSAGYNEQFFGPGTRLTVL.

The table lists this clone with a few counts. The V and J genes are TRBV7-2 and TRBJ2-1; 9 bases align to TRBD2. Germline loops: CDR1 SGHTA, CDR2 FQGNSA. This CDR3 spans 14 amino acids. The trim removed 7 bases at V and 6 bases at J, leaving 7 bases unmatched. The CDR3 sequence is CASMWTSDGNEQFF. CDR3 DNA sequence: TGTGCCAGCATGTGGACTAGCGATGGCAATGAGCAGTTCTTC.

This chain joins TRBV29-1 and TRBJ1-2, with a possible D match to TRBD1 (6 bases). The CDR3 contains 12 residues. Germline values: CDR1 SQVTM, CDR2 ANQGSEA. Between the trimmed V and J ends, which lost 4 bases and 4 bases, there was a span of 10 bases. CDR3 in amino acids: CSVGGQIYGYTF. In DNA form, the CDR3 reads TGCAGCGTTGGAGGACAGATCTATGGCTACACCTTC.

The rearrangement uses TRBV16 and TRBJ2-7; 7 nucleotides align to TRBD1. The CDR3 loop spans 18 amino acids. Germline V gene sequence: CDR1 KGHSY, CDR2 FQNENV. Trimming cost V 0 bases and J 4 bases; bases outside gene matches: 15. The CDR3, as DNA: TGTGCCAGCAGCCAATCTATCGTCGGTACAGGGGACAGTTACGAGCAGTACTTC. The encoded protein is CASSQSIVGTGDSYEQYF.

The rearrangement joins TRBV7-2 to TRBJ1-6; 8 bases line up with TRBD1. V shed 5 bases and J 6 bases; nucleotides not matched to a gene: 6. The CDR3 runs to 15 residues. Germline CDR1 reads SGHTA; CDR2 reads FQGNSA. The CDR3 nucleotides are TGTGCCAGCAGCCCGAGGACAGGGAGTAATTCACCCCTCCACTTT. Translation gives CASSPRTGSNSPLHF.

This clone was recorded only once. This rearrangement joins TRBV5-1 to TRBJ1-1, with D perhaps matching TRBD1 (5 bases). CDR1 is SGHRS and CDR2 is YFSETQ in the germline V gene. Trimming took 2 bases from V and 1 from J, leaving 6 bases between them. The CDR3 is made up of 13 amino acids. DNA of the CDR3: TGCGCCAGCAGCTTCGGGGGGAACACTGAAGCTTTCTTT. Translating gives CASSFGGNTEAFF. The full variable domain, rest sourced from reference TRBV5-1 and TRBJ1-1, is KAGVTQTPRYLIKTRGQQVTLSCSPISGHRSVSWYQQTPGQGLQFLFEYFSETQRNKGNFPGRFSGRQFSNSRSEMNVSTLELGDSALYLCASSFGGNTEAFFGQGTRLTVV.

V gene TRBV7-9 combines with J gene TRBJ2-2; 9 nucleotides agree with TRBD2. The germline CDR1 and CDR2 sequences are SEHNR and FQNEAQ (reference sequence). Trimming removed 7 bases from V and 1 base from J; junction bases left unmatched: 10. The CDR3 loop spans 17 amino acids. In nucleotides, the CDR3 is TGTGCCAGCACCTCGACGGGTAGCGGGAGGAACACCGGGGAGCTGTTTTTT. It encodes CASTSTGSGRNTGELFF.